These 32 T cell receptor beta chains originate from one sample sequenced in a study of blood T cell repertoires in COVID-19. Using immunoSEQ multiplex PCR, the repertoire was profiled, and TCRdb retains in-frame clones only, with some absent. The repertoire holds more than 350,000 clones, with around 87% as singletons. The specimen sequenced was PBMCs or T cells enriched from blood (not recorded which). These TCRs come from a woman aged 45-59 years who had recovered from COVID-19.

The rearrangement joins TRBV7-9 to TRBJ1-2; unclear D gene. The CDR3 covers 13 residues. Germline loops: CDR1 SEHNR, CDR2 FQNEAQ (reference sequence). V lost 2 bases, J lost 0 bases, and 4 bases lay in between. The CDR3 DNA sequence: TGTGCCAGCAGCTTACAGGCTAACTATGGCTACACCTTC. Translation: CASSLQANYGYTF.

This clone was seen just once. This sequence joins TRBV27 and TRBJ1-2; D is possibly TRBD1 (5 bases). The V gene's germline CDR1 is MNHEY and CDR2 SMNVEV (reference sequence). The CDR3 totals 14 residues. The V gene lost 4 bases and the J gene lost 0 bases, with 9 bases spanning the gap. CDR3 sequence: CASSSRGPNYGYTF. In nucleotides, the CDR3 is TGTGCCAGCAGTTCAAGGGGTCCTAACTATGGCTACACCTTC.

The J gene is TRBJ1-5, the V gene TRBV29-1; a weak D match, TRBD1 (5 bases). Trimming took 7 bases from V and 6 from J, leaving 19 bases between them. This CDR3 is built from 14 residues. CDR1 is SQVTM and CDR2 is ANQGSEA in the germline V gene. CDR3 loop: CSAWGGVSVQPQHF. The CDR3 region has the DNA TGCAGCGCCTGGGGGGGGGTAAGTGTTCAGCCCCAGCATTTT.

The chain uses TRBV4-1 and TRBJ1-2, with D unresolved. CDR1 is MGHRA, CDR2 YSYEKL, per germline. Deletions cut 0 bases from V and 8 bases from J, with 13 bases between. The CDR3 has 14 residues. CDR3 residues: CASSQDGQVVGYTF. The CDR3 DNA is TGCGCCAGCAGCCAAGATGGTCAGGTGGTCGGCTACACCTTC.

The J gene is TRBJ1-2, the V gene TRBV7-9; 8 bases align to TRBD1. The length of the CDR3 is 15 residues. Per germline, CDR1 SEHNR and CDR2 FQNEAQ (reference sequence). V shed 4 bases and J 7 bases; nucleotides not matched to a gene: 11. Written as DNA, the CDR3 is TGTGCCAGCAGCTCGCCGGGACAGGAGTATCGTGGCTACACCTTC. Translated: CASSSPGQEYRGYTF.

The V and J genes are TRBV11-2 and TRBJ1-2; D is perhaps TRBD1 (6 bases). V lost 2 bases and J lost 8, with 21 bases in between. Germline loops: CDR1 SGHAT, CDR2 FQNNGV. The CDR3 consists of 16 residues. The CDR3 DNA is TGTGCCAGCAGCTTAAGGGGAGGGATGACAGGAGACGGCTACACCTTC. Its translation: CASSLRGGMTGDGYTF.

The chain recombines TRBV5-1 with TRBJ2-3, with 7 bases that match TRBD2. The germline V gene encodes CDR1 SGHRS and CDR2 YFSETQ. This CDR3 comprises 14 residues. The junction had 6 bases not matched to a gene; V was cut back by 4 bases and J by 4 bases. The CDR3 sequence is CASSPGGGPDTQYF. The CDR3 DNA reads TGCGCCAGCAGCCCGGGAGGAGGCCCAGATACGCAGTATTTT.

The V call is TRBV6-1, the J call TRBJ1-5, with TRBD1 matching over 7 bases. Germline values: CDR1 MNHNS, CDR2 SASEGT. The CDR3 extends over 18 amino acids. Germline trimming cut 3 bases from V and 3 bases from J; bases unmatched to any gene: 14. CDR3 protein: CASSDLHPTGVVNQPQHF. DNA for the CDR3: TGTGCCAGCAGTGATCTCCACCCCACAGGGGTCGTCAATCAGCCCCAGCATTTT.

V and J are TRBV10-3 and TRBJ2-2; possible D gene TRBD1, 6 bases. The CDR3 totals 15 residues. Germline V lookup: CDR1 ENHRY, CDR2 SYGVKD. V lost 2 bases to trimming and J lost 6 bases, with 13 bases between them. CDR3 coding DNA: TGTGCCATCAGTGAGCCCCAAACAGGGCCCGGGGAGCTGTTTTTT. It encodes CAISEPQTGPGELFF.

This rearrangement joins TRBV5-8 to TRBJ1-1; D remains ambiguous. The germline V and J ends were trimmed by 0 bases and 1 base, with 7 bases remaining between them. This CDR3 is built from 14 residues. Germline lookup yields CDR1 SGHTS and CDR2 YDEGEE. The CDR3 DNA is TGTGCCAGCAGCTTGGGTCGGAGGAACACTGAAGCTTTCTTT. It specifies CASSLGRRNTEAFF.

CDR3 DNA: TGTGCCAGCAGCTTAGACGGACTAGCGGGGGGGCTCTTCGACGGCAATGAGCAGTTCTTC. Encoded protein: CASSLDGLAGGLFDGNEQFF. J is TRBJ2-1 and V is TRBV11-3, with 15 nucleotides matching TRBD2. Per germline, CDR1 SGHNT and CDR2 YENEEA. This CDR3 is built from 20 residues. V was clipped by 0 bases and J by 6 bases; unmatched bases: 12. The full variable domain, with the rest looked up from reference TRBV11-3 and TRBJ2-1, is EAGVVQSPRYKIIEKKQPVAFWCNPISGHNTLYWYLQNLGQGPELLIRYENEEAVDDSQLPKDRFSAERLKGVDSTLKIQPAELGDSAVYLCASSLDGLAGGLFDGNEQFFGPGTRLTVL.

In this sample, this clone turned up a few times. The chain joins TRBV19 to TRBJ1-5; D is undetermined. In germline, CDR1 is LNHDA, CDR2 SQIVND (reference sequence). Deletions cut 7 bases from V and 6 bases from J, with 10 bases between. The CDR3 runs to 12 residues. CDR3 in DNA: TGTGCCAGTAAATCGATGAGTCAGCCCCAGCATTTT. It encodes CASKSMSQPQHF.

The genes are TRBV14 and TRBJ1-4; 10 bases map to TRBD1. The germline V gene has CDR1 SGHDN and CDR2 FVKESK. The CDR3 covers 16 residues. V was clipped by 0 bases and J by 8 bases; unmatched bases: 6. CDR3 residues: CASSQDLTGGGEKLFF. The CDR3 DNA follows: TGTGCCAGCAGCCAAGATCTGACAGGGGGCGGCGAAAAACTGTTTTTT.

The chain couples TRBV7-2 to TRBJ2-5, with D uncertain. Germline values: CDR1 SGHTA, CDR2 FQGNSA. Trimming removed 1 base from V and 5 bases from J, with 8 bases in between. CDR3 length: 13 amino acids. DNA of the CDR3: TGTGCCAGCAGCTTAGGGCAGAGGGAGACCCAGTACTTC. Translating gives CASSLGQRETQYF.

The CDR3 region is CASTSPGMAETQYF. The DNA of the CDR3 is TGTGCCAGCACCTCCCCAGGGATGGCAGAGACCCAGTACTTC. The genes are TRBV28 and TRBJ2-5, with D possibly matching TRBD1 (5 bases). V dropped 7 bases and J dropped 4 bases, with 16 bases sitting between them. This CDR3 spans 14 amino acids. CDR1 and CDR2 from the germline V gene are MDHEN and SYDVKM.

V gene TRBV4-1 combines with J gene TRBJ1-2; 8 nucleotides align to TRBD1. Germline V lookup: CDR1 MGHRA, CDR2 YSYEKL. CDR3 length: 15 amino acids. The ends lost 0 bases at V and 5 bases at J; junction bases unmatched: 5. The CDR3: CASSQDDRGFYGYTF. CDR3 nucleotides: TGCGCCAGCAGCCAAGATGACAGGGGATTTTATGGCTACACCTTC.

This clone has a single count. V usage is TRBV12-3 or TRBV12-4 and J usage is TRBJ1-1; no clear D gene. The CDR3 sequence is 13 residues long. V was trimmed by 5 bases and J by 7 bases, leaving 14 bases between them. Here the CDR3 DNA reads TGTGCCAGCAGTCCTTTGTCCCGTAATGAAGCTTTCTTT. Translating it yields CASSPLSRNEAFF.

CDR3 loop: CASSTRQGHNSPLHF. The CDR3 nucleotides read TGTGCCAGCAGCACCCGACAGGGTCATAATTCACCCCTCCACTTT. The V and J genes are TRBV6-5 and TRBJ1-6, with TRBD1 matching over 7 bases. With V trimmed by 6 bases and J by 5 bases, 7 bases remained unmatched. This CDR3 spans 15 amino acids. From germline, CDR1 is MNHEY and CDR2 SVGAGI.

The chain joins TRBV30 to TRBJ2-5; the match to TRBD2 covers 16 bases. Trimming removed 2 bases from V and 7 bases from J; junction bases left unmatched: 10. The CDR3 loop spans 17 amino acids. The germline V gene has CDR1 GTSNPN and CDR2 SVGIG (reference sequence). CDR3 DNA sequence: TGTGCCTGGAGTATCCTGGGACTAGCGGGGGGGCCGGCGACCCAGTACTTC. It encodes CAWSILGLAGGPATQYF.

This clone was detected a few times. The chain is built from TRBV11-2 and TRBJ1-5, with D possibly being TRBD1 (6 bases). This CDR3 is built from 15 residues. V was trimmed by 5 bases and J by 7 bases, leaving 18 bases between them. CDR1 and CDR2 from the germline V gene are SGHAT and FQNNGV. CDR3 nucleotide sequence: TGTGCCAGCAGCACCTCTTCAGGGGTTGGACAGCCCCAGCATTTT. It encodes CASSTSSGVGQPQHF.

The rearrangement uses TRBV5-1 and TRBJ2-1; 8 bases fit TRBD2. The length of the CDR3 is 16 residues. Germline V CDR1 and CDR2: SGHRS, YFSETQ. J was trimmed by 5 bases and V by 0 bases; bases with no gene match: 7. The DNA of the CDR3 is TGCGCCAGCAGCTTGGCCCCGGGGGGGGTTAACAATGAGCAGTTCTTC. It translates to CASSLAPGGVNNEQFF.

The chain combines TRBV11-2 with TRBJ1-1; D ambiguous. Trimming left V 1 base short and J 8 bases short, with 11 bases between. The CDR3 runs to 13 residues. The germline V gene has CDR1 SGHAT and CDR2 FQNNGV. The CDR3 nucleotides read TGTGCCAGCAGCTTAGTCCAAAGTCGGGAAGCTTTCTTT. Translating gives CASSLVQSREAFF.

This clone has only one observation. The J gene is TRBJ1-5, the V gene TRBV27, with D possibly matching TRBD1 (6 bases). Germline CDR1 reads MNHEY; CDR2 reads SMNVEV (reference sequence). The CDR3 contains 15 residues. V dropped 5 bases and J dropped 4 bases, with 15 bases sitting between them. CDR3 nucleotides: TGTGCCAGCAGTCCCCACAGGGACATAAATCAGCCCCAGCATTTT. It is translated as CASSPHRDINQPQHF.

The chain joins TRBV2 to TRBJ2-5, with 9 bases that match TRBD1. The V and J ends lost 8 bases and 2 bases, in that order; junction bases with no gene match: 3. The CDR3 extends over 13 amino acids. Germline V gives CDR1 SNHLY, CDR2 FYNNEI. The CDR3 spells CASGGQGQETQYF. The CDR3, as DNA: TGTGCCAGCGGGGGACAGGGACAAGAGACCCAGTACTTC.

The chain links TRBV20-1 to TRBJ2-1; TRBD1 is a possible D gene (6 bases). Trimming left V 6 bases short and J 10 bases short, with 13 bases between. CDR1 and CDR2 from the germline V gene are DFQATT and SNEGSKA (reference sequence). This CDR3 has 11 amino acids. The CDR3 reads CSAPGTREQFF. For the CDR3, the DNA is TGCAGTGCGCCCGGGACAAGAGAGCAGTTCTTC.

The chain couples TRBV4-1 to TRBJ1-1; 7 nucleotides match TRBD1. The CDR3 spans 15 residues. Germline CDR1 is MGHRA and CDR2 is YSYEKL. Unmatched junction bases numbered 7, after V lost 6 bases and J lost 0 bases. Here the CDR3 DNA reads TGCGCCAGCAGAGGGACAGCGTCTTTGAACACTGAAGCTTTCTTT. Residues: CASRGTASLNTEAFF.

The chain couples TRBV3-1 (or the pseudogene TRBV3-2) to TRBJ2-2; maybe TRBD1 (6 bases). V lost 3 bases and J lost 5, with 13 bases in between. In germline, CDR1 is LGHDT, CDR2 YNNKEL (reference sequence). CDR3 length: 15 amino acids. For the CDR3, the DNA is TGTGCCAGCAGCCAGGGTTTTAGGGGGACCGGGGAGCTGTTTTTT. It yields the protein CASSQGFRGTGELFF.

The chain links TRBV7-9 to TRBJ1-2; tentatively, D is TRBD1 (5 bases). CDR1 and CDR2 from the germline V gene are SEHNR and FQNEAQ (reference sequence). This CDR3 comprises 15 residues. Trimming stripped 0 bases from V and 7 bases from J, with 15 bases between. This CDR3 is CASSLAQGLSPGYTF. The CDR3 DNA is TGTGCCAGCAGCTTAGCTCAGGGACTTAGCCCTGGCTACACCTTC. Complete variable domain (other parts from reference TRBV7-9 and TRBJ1-2): DTGVSQNPRHKITKRGQNVTFRCDPISEHNRLYWYRQTLGQGPEFLTYFQNEAQLEKSRLLSDRFSAERPKGSFSTLEIQRTEQGDSAMYLCASSLAQGLSPGYTFGSGTRLTVV.

The rearrangement links TRBV29-1 to TRBJ1-2; D not certain. V was pared by 1 base and J by 6 bases, with 6 bases between. The CDR3 runs 11 residues. CDR1 is SQVTM and CDR2 is ANQGSEA in the germline V gene. This CDR3 is CSVEGGNGYTF. Written as DNA, the CDR3 is TGCAGCGTTGAAGGAGGGAATGGCTACACCTTC.

V usage is TRBV6-1 and J usage is TRBJ1-2; 7 bases map to TRBD1. The CDR3 totals 13 residues. V dropped 1 base and J dropped 12; count of bases not matched to a gene: 8. Germline loops: CDR1 MNHNS, CDR2 SASEGT. In DNA, the CDR3 is TGTGCCAGCAGTGAAGGGGGGACAGCCGGAAACACCTTC. It specifies CASSEGGTAGNTF.

CDR3 sequence reads: CASTTGGQPQHF. In nucleotides, the CDR3 is TGTGCCAGCACCACAGGGGGTCAGCCCCAGCATTTT. The chain couples TRBV28 to TRBJ1-5; 8 positions match TRBD1. Germline V gene data show CDR1 as MDHEN and CDR2 as SYDVKM. This CDR3 spans 12 amino acids. The ends lost 7 bases at V and 6 bases at J; junction bases unmatched: 2.

The chain links TRBV4-1 to TRBJ2-7; TRBD1 matches at 7 bases. The germline V gene has CDR1 MGHRA and CDR2 YSYEKL. Losses at the gene ends were 5 bases for V and 6 bases for J; bases not matched to a gene: 13. This CDR3 has 15 amino acids. The CDR3 DNA sequence: TGCGCCAGCAGCTTAGGTATCCAGGGGGTTGGCGAGCAGTACTTC. It specifies CASSLGIQGVGEQYF.